This record covers a single TCR beta chain. It is unclear where the CDR3 begins or ends on the DNA, so no DNA is shown, and the CDR3 is as TCRdb lists it. The immunoSEQ assay was v3.0, run at survey level. Method: immunoSEQ multiplex PCR; TCRdb's copy keeps in-frame clones and lacks some. The table shows some 19,000 clones, with roughly 79% occurring only once. The source of the sample is a study of long-term antiretroviral therapy in people with HIV. Germline CDR1 is SNHLY and CDR2 is FYNNEI. The CDR3 extends over 11 residues, inclusive of both ends. Sequenced material: unsorted PBMCs, taken 2.2 years after starting antiretroviral therapy. The receptor's source is a man aged 50 to 60 with HIV. V is TRBV2 and J is TRBJ2-7; the table calls TRBD1, which could not be checked here. The chain's CDR3 is CASSEWGQGNF.